The present T cell receptor (beta chain) was sequenced within a study of OX40 agonist ivuxolimab in advanced cancers. Profiled with immunoSEQ multiplex PCR; TCRdb holds only in-frame clones, not every one. This repertoire shows over 150,000 clones, 94% found once; its top ten account for under 0.4%. The CDR3 has 17 amino acids. CDR1 is MGHRA, CDR2 YSYEKL, per germline. V shed 1 base and J 3 bases; nucleotides not matched to a gene: 8. This TCR was sampled from an adult with an advanced solid tumor such as melanoma, head and neck, liver or kidney cancer. The chain uses TRBV4-1 and TRBJ2-5, with 10 bases matching TRBD1. Material: CD4+ or CD8+ T cells sorted from blood, obtained in a trial of the OX40 agonist ivuxolimab. CDR3 DNA: TGCGCCAGCAGCCAAGGGCGACCTGGGACAGGGGAAGAGACCCAGTACTTC. Translation gives CASSQGRPGTGEETQYF.